The clone carrying this T cell receptor (beta chain) has at least ten counts. Its antigen remains unidentified. The template was RNA from unsorted bulk tissue. This specimen comes from a study of tumor and adjacent non-tumor tissue in lung cancer. The library came from three nested PCR rounds adapted from ARM-PCR protocols. TCRdb fed the multiplex PCR reads into MiXCR, producing one record per CDR3 protein. The table records some 84,000 distinct CDR3 sequences, around 65% of them present only once. Study-wide results and limits: Top 100 clones took a larger repertoire share in normal lung.

CDR1 DFQATT and CDR2 SNEGSKA come from the germline V gene (reference sequence). The CDR3 totals 13 residues. V was trimmed by 4 bases and J by 8 bases, leaving 17 bases between them. The chain employs TRBV20-1 and TRBJ1-2; D is possibly TRBD1 (5 bases). This receptor was obtained from a man aged 70-80 years with non-small cell lung cancer. Sequences were obtained from lung tumor tissue. Written as DNA, the CDR3 is TGCAGTGCTATTGCAACGACAGAAGAAGGCTACACCTTC. This gives the protein CSAIATTEEGYTF.